The rows below give T cell receptor beta chains drawn from one sample of a study of CD8 T cells in Susac syndrome. MiXCR, run by TCRdb on the immunoSEQ multiplex PCR reads, gives a single entry per CDR3 protein. In the table there are 350,000 to 550,000 distinct CDR3 sequences, more than 80% of which are singletons. The sample was CD8+ T cells from PBMCs. These receptors were obtained from a human donor with multiple sclerosis. The CDR3 runs from the conserved cysteine through the conserved F or W. D genes are given only for firm matches. Part of the rows lack a size; the others show once, few, many or a class for expanded clones.

cdr3_aa cdr3_nt v_call d_call clone_size j_call
CSAGTGSEQYF TGCAGCGCGGGGACAGGGAGCGAGCAGTACTTC TRBV29-1 TRBD1 once TRBJ2-7
CASSPPGVTEAFF TGTGCCAGCAGCCCCCCTGGGGTTACTGAAGCTTTCTTT TRBV7-6 . . TRBJ1-1
CASTWTGGNEQFF TGTGCCAGCACCTGGACAGGGGGAAATGAGCAGTTCTTC TRBV27 TRBD1 . TRBJ2-1
CASSYLTPGTLKETQYF TGTGCCAGCAGTTACCTTACCCCAGGGACTCTTAAAGAGACCCAGTACTTC TRBV6-5 . . TRBJ2-5
CSARGPDTQYF TGCAGTGCTAGAGGCCCAGATACGCAGTATTTT TRBV20-1 . . TRBJ2-3
CASSLMRRDTQYF TGTGCCAGCAGCTTAATGCGGAGGGATACGCAGTATTTT TRBV11-2 . . TRBJ2-3
CASSIDRANEQFF TGTGCCAGCAGTATCGACAGGGCCAATGAGCAGTTCTTC TRBV12-3/TRBV12-4 TRBD1 . TRBJ2-1
CASSSPRTGGKETQYF TGCGCCAGCAGCTCGCCCCGGACAGGGGGCAAAGAGACCCAGTACTTC TRBV4-1 TRBD1 . TRBJ2-5
CASSDSGVQPQHF TGTGCCAGCAGCGACTCCGGGGTTCAGCCCCAGCATTTT TRBV6-5 . . TRBJ1-5
CASSLSGQGRSYNEQFF TGTGCCAGCAGTTTATCGGGACAGGGTAGGTCCTACAATGAGCAGTTCTTC TRBV27 TRBD1 . TRBJ2-1
CASSLAWGPGEQYF TGTGCCAGCAGCTTAGCTTGGGGGCCCGGCGAGCAGTACTTC TRBV7-6 . . TRBJ2-7
CASSTLAGVSDTQYF TGTGCCAGCAGCACACTAGCGGGAGTTTCAGATACGCAGTATTTT TRBV5-6 TRBD2 . TRBJ2-3
CASSYPGDNEKLFF TGCGCCAGCAGCTATCCGGGAGATAATGAAAAACTGTTTTTT TRBV4-1 . . TRBJ1-4
CSVEEDRGEHEQFF TGCAGCGTTGAAGAGGACAGGGGTGAACATGAGCAGTTCTTC TRBV29-1 TRBD1 . TRBJ2-1
CASSLTGLVLVYEQYF TGTGCCAGCAGCTTAACCGGACTAGTTCTGGTCTACGAGCAGTACTTC TRBV7-2 TRBD2 . TRBJ2-7
CASGDGYNQPQHF TGTGCCAGCGGCGACGGATACAATCAGCCCCAGCATTTT TRBV9 . . TRBJ1-5
CASSLVRTGGLGTDTQYF TGTGCCAGCAGCTTAGTGAGGACAGGGGGCCTCGGCACAGATACGCAGTATTTT TRBV7-8 TRBD1 . TRBJ2-3
CASSPRGVSYEQYF TGTGCCAGCAGCCCCCGAGGGGTCTCCTACGAGCAGTACTTC TRBV5-4 . . TRBJ2-7
CASSLWPQRGYTF TGTGCCAGCAGTTTATGGCCTCAGAGGGGCTACACCTTC TRBV27 . . TRBJ1-2
CASSQGASGIYNEQFF TGCGCCAGCAGCCAAGGAGCTAGCGGGATTTACAATGAGCAGTTCTTC TRBV4-1 TRBD2 . TRBJ2-1